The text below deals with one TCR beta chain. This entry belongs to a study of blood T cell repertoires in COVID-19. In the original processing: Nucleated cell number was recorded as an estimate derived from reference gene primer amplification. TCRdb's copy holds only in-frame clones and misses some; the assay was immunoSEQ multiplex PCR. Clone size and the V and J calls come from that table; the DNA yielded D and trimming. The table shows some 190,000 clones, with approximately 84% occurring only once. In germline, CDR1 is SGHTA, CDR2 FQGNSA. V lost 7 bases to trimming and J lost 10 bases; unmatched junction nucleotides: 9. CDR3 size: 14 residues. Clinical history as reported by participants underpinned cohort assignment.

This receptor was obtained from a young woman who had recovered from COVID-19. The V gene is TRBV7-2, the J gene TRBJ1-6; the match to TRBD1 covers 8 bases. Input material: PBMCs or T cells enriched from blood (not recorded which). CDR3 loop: CASNLGQGRSPLHF. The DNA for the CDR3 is TGTGCCAGCAACCTAGGACAGGGAAGATCACCCCTCCACTTT.